Following are 17 T cell receptor beta chains from one sample sequenced in a study of blood T cell repertoires in COVID-19. The table came from immunoSEQ multiplex PCR; TCRdb's copy has only in-frame clones and leaves some out. This table holds about 200,000 clones, around nine tenths found once. The sequencing input was peripheral blood. The receptor set was obtained from a woman aged 40 to 50 who had recovered from COVID-19.

V gene TRBV18 combines with J gene TRBJ2-1; perhaps TRBD2 as D (6 bases). The V gene lost 3 bases and the J gene lost 8 bases, with 20 bases spanning the gap. CDR1 is KGHSH, CDR2 LQKENI, per germline. The length of the CDR3 is 16 residues. The chain's CDR3 is CASSPGGLTGRDEQFF. The CDR3 bases are TGTGCCAGCTCACCGGGAGGACTAACGGGTAGGGATGAGCAGTTCTTC. The full variable domain, with the rest looked up from reference TRBV18 and TRBJ2-1, is NAGVMQNPRHLVRRRGQEARLRCSPMKGHSHVYWYRQLPEEGLKFMVYLQKENIIDESGMPKERFSAEFPKEGPSILRIQQVVRGDSAAYFCASSPGGLTGRDEQFFGPGTRLTVL.

This rearrangement joins TRBV28 to TRBJ2-2; maybe TRBD1 (5 bases). The CDR3 loop spans 14 amino acids. Germline assignment: CDR1 MDHEN and CDR2 SYDVKM. The germline V and J ends were trimmed by 2 bases and 7 bases, with 11 bases remaining between them. The CDR3 region has the DNA TGTGCCAGCAGTTTAAGTCCGCAGGGCGGGGAGCTGTTTTTT. Amino acids: CASSLSPQGGELFF.

V gene TRBV11-2 combines with J gene TRBJ2-1; 13 nucleotides align to TRBD2. The V and J ends lost 5 bases and 4 bases, in that order; junction bases with no gene match: 8. Looked up from germline, CDR1 is SGHAT and CDR2 is FQNNGV. This CDR3 region has 17 residues. CDR3 sequence reads: CASSKRTSGSRYNEQFF. The CDR3 nucleotides are TGTGCCAGCAGCAAGAGGACTAGCGGGAGTAGGTACAATGAGCAGTTCTTC.

V is TRBV14 and J is TRBJ2-7; TRBD1 matches 7 bases. Germline V lookup: CDR1 SGHDN, CDR2 FVKESK. V lost 3 bases and J lost 1; bases outside the gene matches: 9. CDR3 length: 16 residues. The CDR3 coding sequence is TGTGCCAGCAGCCATCGCTACAGGGGTCGTTCCTACGAGCAGTACTTC. Translated: CASSHRYRGRSYEQYF.

The chain's CDR3 is CASIPVTGNYGYTF. The CDR3 nucleotides read TGTGCCAGCATCCCTGTTACAGGAAACTATGGCTACACCTTC. The V gene is TRBV7-8, the J gene TRBJ1-2; a possible D gene is TRBD1 (5 bases). The CDR3 has 14 residues. In germline, CDR1 is SGHVS, CDR2 FQNEAQ. Deletions cut 7 bases from V and 2 bases from J, with 14 bases between.

The chain joins TRBV7-8 to TRBJ1-2; TRBD1 agrees at 7 bases. From germline, CDR1 is SGHVS and CDR2 FQNEAQ. The J segment lost 3 bases and the V segment lost 5 bases, leaving 6 bases of the junction unmatched. CDR3 length equals 14 residues. DNA for the CDR3: TGTGCCAGCAGCCCGGGACAGAGTCACTATGGCTACACCTTC. Translating it yields CASSPGQSHYGYTF. Full variable domain (outside the CDR3, taken from reference TRBV7-8 and TRBJ1-2): GAGVSQSPRYKVAKRGQDVALRCDPISGHVSLFWYQQALGQGPEFLTYFQNEAQLDKSGLPSDRFFAERPEGSVSTLKIQRTQQEDSAVYLCASSPGQSHYGYTFGSGTRLTVV.

This chain links TRBV9 with TRBJ2-5, with 9 bases fitting TRBD2. V lost 5 bases, J lost 5 bases, and 4 bases stayed unmatched. CDR3 length equals 13 residues. Germline assignment: CDR1 SGDLS and CDR2 YYNGEE. This chain's CDR3 is CASRRTSEETQYF. The CDR3 DNA reads as TGTGCCAGCAGGCGGACTAGCGAGGAGACCCAGTACTTC.

The CDR3 nucleotides read TGTGCCAGCAGCGTAGTAGGCGGACAAGAGACCCAGTACTTC. This codes for CASSVVGGQETQYF. The rearrangement joins TRBV9 to TRBJ2-5, with D uncertain. The V end was cut by 0 bases, the J end by 2 bases, with 8 bases between. The CDR3 contains 14 residues. CDR1 SGDLS and CDR2 YYNGEE come from the germline V gene.

This clone was detected once. The V and J genes are TRBV13 and TRBJ2-1; the D gene is possibly TRBD2 (6 bases). The CDR3 length is 11 residues. Deletions cut 5 bases from V and 12 bases from J, with 11 bases between. Germline V lookup: CDR1 PRHDT, CDR2 FYEKMQ (reference sequence). Here the CDR3 reads CASSPRDSQFF. CDR3 nucleotides: TGTGCCAGCAGCCCCCGGGACTCGCAGTTCTTC.

The chain uses TRBV9 and TRBJ2-7, with 10 bases identical to TRBD2. After removal of 3 bases from V and 7 bases from J, the junction contained 10 bases not matched to a gene. The CDR3 sequence is 15 residues long. Looked up from germline, CDR1 is SGDLS and CDR2 is YYNGEE. CDR3 protein: CASSALAGPGGEQYF. CDR3 coding DNA: TGTGCCAGCAGCGCACTAGCGGGGCCCGGTGGGGAGCAGTACTTC.

The chain has TRBV6-5 and TRBJ2-3; no clear D gene. The germline V gene encodes CDR1 MNHEY and CDR2 SVGAGI. The CDR3 is 15 residues long. V was pared by 7 bases and J by 0 bases, with 14 bases between. This CDR3 reads CASTPRESSTDTQYF. In DNA form, the CDR3 reads TGTGCCAGCACGCCCCGTGAGTCTAGCACAGATACGCAGTATTTT.

The sample holds a few counts of this clone. The chain uses TRBV7-9 and TRBJ1-2; a possible D gene is TRBD1 (6 bases). The CDR3 is 12 amino acids. The V gene lost 5 bases and the J gene lost 5 bases, with 9 bases spanning the gap. Germline loops: CDR1 SEHNR, CDR2 FQNEAQ (reference sequence). CDR3 sequence (DNA): TGTGCCAGCAGCGAAGGGGGATATGGCTACACCTTC. This gives the protein CASSEGGYGYTF.

The rearrangement joins TRBV19 to TRBJ1-1; weak D call: TRBD1 (5 bases). Trimming took 6 bases from V and 0 from J, leaving 11 bases between them. Germline V lookup: CDR1 LNHDA, CDR2 SQIVND (reference sequence). The CDR3 is 14 amino acids. CDR3 sequence (DNA): TGTGCCAGTAGCGGACATTCCCTGAACACTGAAGCTTTCTTT. Encoded protein: CASSGHSLNTEAFF.

CDR3 residues: CASKDTEYNEQFF. The CDR3 DNA reads TGTGCCAGCAAAGACACAGAATACAATGAGCAGTTCTTC. This chain connects TRBV28 to TRBJ2-1; D is undetermined. The CDR3 sequence is 13 residues long. From germline, CDR1 is MDHEN and CDR2 SYDVKM. V was shortened by 7 bases and J by 4 bases, with 11 bases between the two germline ends.

The chain is built from TRBV2 and TRBJ2-2; TRBD2 matches at 9 bases. This CDR3 spans 15 amino acids. The germline V gene encodes CDR1 SNHLY and CDR2 FYNNEI. V was clipped by 4 bases and J by 7 bases; unmatched bases: 7. The CDR3 DNA sequence: TGTGCCAGCAGTGCTATAGCGGGAGAGGGCGGGGAGCTGTTTTTT. Its translation is CASSAIAGEGGELFF.

The rearrangement uses TRBV3-1 (or the pseudogene TRBV3-2) and TRBJ2-3; 9 bases line up with TRBD2. J gave up 13 bases and V 4 bases, and 9 bases lay outside the gene matches. The CDR3 loop spans 13 amino acids. Germline CDR1 reads LGHDT; CDR2 reads YNNKEL (reference sequence). CDR3 in DNA: TGTGCCAGCAGCCCGAAGCCTAGCGGGAAGGAGTATTTT. This encodes CASSPKPSGKEYF.

The chain employs TRBV7-6 and TRBJ2-3; 9 nucleotides match TRBD1. Germline-derived CDR1 and CDR2 are SGHVS and FNYEAQ. This CDR3 spans 17 amino acids. V lost 1 base and J lost 5; bases outside the gene matches: 10. The CDR3 loop is CASSLDLNRGRGDTQYF. The DNA for the CDR3 is TGTGCCAGCAGCTTAGATCTTAACAGGGGGCGAGGAGATACGCAGTATTTT.